This TCR beta chain was identified in a study of OX40 agonist ivuxolimab in advanced cancers. Study background: Patients received the agonistic anti-OX40 (CD134) antibody ivuxolimab.

CDR1 and CDR2 (germline): SGHTA, FQGTGA. The CDR3 spans 16 residues. V shed 1 base and J shed 2 bases, with 14 bases lying between them. On this clone: Its specificity is not known.

Study-level findings and limits: Clones of CD4+ and CD8+ blood T cells grew by week 6 at doses of 0.1 to 3.0 mg/kg.

Repertoires were generated with immunoSEQ multiplex PCR, while TCRdb's copy carries only in-frame clones and drops some. The top ten hold around 4.6% of the sample, which has roughly 55,000 clones, approximately 80% seen once. This clonotype originated in an adult with an advanced solid tumor such as melanoma, head and neck, liver or kidney cancer. This sample comprised CD4+ or CD8+ T cells sorted from blood, obtained in a trial of the OX40 agonist ivuxolimab. The genes are TRBV7-3 and TRBJ1-2; D is ambiguous. The DNA for the CDR3 is TGTGCCAGCAGCTTAAGCGGTTCCGGTCAAAACTATGGCTACACCTTC. Translated, it gives CASSLSGSGQNYGYTF.